This T cell receptor beta chain was captured by sequencing in a study of T cell responses to AZD1222 COVID-19 vaccine. The germline gives CDR1 MGHDK, CDR2 SYGVNS. This CDR3 spans 13 amino acids. V was pared by 6 bases and J by 0 bases, with 5 bases between. Details on this clone: Its antigen is undetermined.

Whole-study findings and limits: Compared with day 0, the breadth and depth of the Spike-specific TCR repertoire rose significantly after two doses of AZD1222. The study identified only six AZD1222 recipients as seropositive at baseline. Clonal diversity was possibly underestimated, and the donors were mostly white British, with more females. Spike-wide vaccine-associated CD4 TCRs dominated at 160-218 and 743-854.

Only in-frame clones appear in the TCRdb table, and some are missing; sequencing was by immunoSEQ multiplex PCR. The sample shows approximately 150,000 clones, 80% to 95% of them seen only once. The rearrangement links TRBV25-1 to TRBJ1-4, with D unresolved. The starting material was peripheral blood, obtained 28 days after the second AZD1222 dose. The receptor's source is an adult who received the AZD1222 COVID-19 vaccine. CDR3 loop: CASRLTTNEKLFF. The CDR3 coding sequence is TGTGCCAGCAGGTTAACAACTAATGAAAAACTGTTTTTT.